This TCR beta chain was retrieved from a study of cytomegalovirus exposure and HLA in healthy donors. A word on this clone: Its antigen is not identified.

Notes on the study in general: Sequencing likely produced, as an artifact, a cluster of highly shared sequence variants. A later analysis linked a missense DCLRE1C variant to TCR beta V- and J-gene trimming. Fewer than 20,000 TCR beta sequences were associated with HLA alleles at 0.05 false discovery rate in a later analysis. Confirmation in vitro established that a few CMV-associated chains were specific for CMV antigens.

Germline loops: CDR1 MGHRA, CDR2 YSYEKL. The CDR3 has 18 amino acids. V shed 4 bases and J 5 bases; nucleotides not matched to a gene: 13. Amplification used 60 Vbeta primers and 13 Jbeta primers. TCRdb keeps only in-frame clones here, not all; method: immunoSEQ multiplex PCR. The table shows 100,000 to 150,000 clones, with roughly 79% occurring only once. Sequenced sample: PBMCs. This sequence originates from a woman in her thirties or forties in good health and CMV-seronegative. This chain connects TRBV4-1 to TRBJ2-4; 11 bases align to TRBD2. The CDR3 here is CASSPRTVAGGRENIQYF. In nucleotides, the CDR3 is TGCGCCAGCAGCCCCCGAACGGTAGCGGGGGGGCGCGAAAACATTCAGTACTTC.